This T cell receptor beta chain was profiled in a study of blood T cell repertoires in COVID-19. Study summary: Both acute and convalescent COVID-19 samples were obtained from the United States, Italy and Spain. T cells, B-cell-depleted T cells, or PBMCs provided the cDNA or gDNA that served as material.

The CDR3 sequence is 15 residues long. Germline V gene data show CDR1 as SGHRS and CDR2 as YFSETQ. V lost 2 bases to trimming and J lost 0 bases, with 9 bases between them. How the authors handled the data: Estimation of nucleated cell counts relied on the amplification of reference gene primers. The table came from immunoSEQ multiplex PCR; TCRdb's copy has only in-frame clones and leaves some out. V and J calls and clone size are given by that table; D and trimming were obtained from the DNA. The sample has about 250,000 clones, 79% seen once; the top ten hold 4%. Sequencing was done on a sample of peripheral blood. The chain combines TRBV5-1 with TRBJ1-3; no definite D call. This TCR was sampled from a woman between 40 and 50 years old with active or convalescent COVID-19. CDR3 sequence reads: CASSLVADSGNTIYF. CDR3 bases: TGCGCCAGCAGCTTAGTGGCAGACTCTGGAAACACCATATATTTT. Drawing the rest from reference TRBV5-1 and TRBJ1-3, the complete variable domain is KAGVTQTPRYLIKTRGQQVTLSCSPISGHRSVSWYQQTPGQGLQFLFEYFSETQRNKGNFPGRFSGRQFSNSRSEMNVSTLELGDSALYLCASSLVADSGNTIYFGEGSWLTVV.